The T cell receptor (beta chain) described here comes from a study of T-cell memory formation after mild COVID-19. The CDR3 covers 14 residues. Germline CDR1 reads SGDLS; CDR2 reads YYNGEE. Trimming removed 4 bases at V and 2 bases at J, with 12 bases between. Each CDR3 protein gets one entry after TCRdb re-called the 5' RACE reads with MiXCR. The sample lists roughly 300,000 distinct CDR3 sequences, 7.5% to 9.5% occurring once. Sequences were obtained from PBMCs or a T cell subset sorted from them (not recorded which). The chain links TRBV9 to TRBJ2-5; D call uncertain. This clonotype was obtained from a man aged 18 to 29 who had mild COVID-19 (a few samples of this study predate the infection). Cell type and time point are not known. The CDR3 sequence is CASSPPWAQETQYF. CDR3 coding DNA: TGTGCCAGCAGCCCCCCCTGGGCACAAGAGACCCAGTACTTC.